The sequence of this TCR beta chain was determined in a study of blood T cell repertoires in COVID-19. At the level of the study: Acute and convalescent COVID-19 specimens originated in the United States, Italy and Spain. Sample material is recorded as cDNA or gDNA derived from T cells, B-cell-depleted T cells, or PBMCs.

Looked up from germline, CDR1 is MNHEY and CDR2 is SVGEGT. The CDR3 contains 18 residues. Trimming cost V 6 bases and J 3 bases; bases outside gene matches: 15. Original processing notes: From reference gene primer amplification, estimates of nucleated cell counts were derived. Here immunoSEQ multiplex PCR was the method, and the copy in TCRdb shows in-frame clones only, minus some. V, J and clone size are taken as reported in that table, and D and trimming were inferred from the DNA itself. The sample has about 70,000 clones; more than 75% are singletons. The TCR comes from a human donor in a cohort sampled during active COVID-19. Source material: peripheral blood. This chain links TRBV6-2 or TRBV6-3 with TRBJ2-2, with 8 bases matching TRBD2. CDR3 in amino acids: CASRPFPQRETYTGELFF. CDR3 nucleotides: TGTGCCAGCAGACCTTTTCCCCAGCGGGAGACCTACACCGGGGAGCTGTTTTTT.